The 30 T cell receptor beta chains below were found in one sample sequenced in a study of CD8 T cells in Susac syndrome. When the RNA was reverse transcribed, random hexamers were used with an input of roughly 0.5 to 1 ug. TCRdb ran MiXCR on the immunoSEQ multiplex PCR reads and lists one entry per CDR3 protein. The sample shows roughly 180,000 distinct CDR3 sequences, 85% to 95% of them seen only once. Input material: CD4+ T cells from PBMCs. The receptor set was obtained from a human donor with multiple sclerosis.

The genes are TRBV4-1 and TRBJ2-5, with D tentatively TRBD1 or TRBD2 (7 bases each). Germline V CDR1 and CDR2: MGHRA, YSYEKL. V was trimmed by 2 bases and J by 0 bases, leaving 16 bases between them. CDR3 size: 17 residues. CDR3 sequence: CASSQTQGGAYQETQYF. The CDR3 DNA follows: TGCGCCAGCAGCCAAACTCAGGGGGGGGCGTACCAAGAGACCCAGTACTTC.

V gene TRBV6-5 combines with J gene TRBJ2-3; 8 bases align to TRBD2. Germline CDR1 is MNHEY and CDR2 is SVGAGI. CDR3 length equals 15 residues. V dropped 5 bases and J dropped 2; count of bases not matched to a gene: 6. The CDR3 sequence is CASSRNGGVTDTQYF. As DNA, the CDR3 is TGTGCCAGCAGTAGAAACGGGGGGGTCACAGATACGCAGTATTTT.

The gene calls are TRBV3-1 and TRBJ1-3, with unresolved D. Germline lookup yields CDR1 LGHDT and CDR2 YNNKEL (reference sequence). The CDR3 totals 14 residues. V lost 1 base to trimming and J lost 0 bases, with 4 bases between them. The CDR3 protein is CASSQVNSGNTIYF. The CDR3 DNA is TGTGCCAGCAGCCAAGTCAACTCTGGAAACACCATATATTTT.

This chain links TRBV20-1 with TRBJ2-3; D gene ambiguous. Germline values: CDR1 DFQATT, CDR2 SNEGSKA (reference sequence). The germline V and J ends were trimmed by 3 bases and 0 bases, with 13 bases remaining between them. The CDR3 spans 15 residues. CDR3 residues: CSASQNGASTDTQYF. For the CDR3, the DNA is TGCAGTGCTAGTCAGAACGGTGCTAGCACAGATACGCAGTATTTT.

The chain links TRBV20-1 to TRBJ2-3; no definite D call. The germline V gene has CDR1 DFQATT and CDR2 SNEGSKA (reference sequence). Trimming pared 0 bases from V and 1 base from J, leaving 5 bases between. The CDR3 loop spans 13 amino acids. CDR3 nucleotide sequence: TGCAGTGCTAGAGATCAGGGCACAGATACGCAGTATTTT. Encoded protein: CSARDQGTDTQYF.

The chain couples TRBV20-1 to TRBJ2-5; 13 bases agree with TRBD2. The CDR3 spans 15 residues. Unmatched junction bases numbered 8, after V lost 6 bases and J lost 4 bases. CDR1 DFQATT and CDR2 SNEGSKA come from the germline V gene (reference sequence). This CDR3 is CSARTSGSSRETQYF. As DNA, the CDR3 is TGCAGTGCCCGGACTAGCGGGAGTAGCCGAGAGACCCAGTACTTC.

This clonotype came up once. The chain links TRBV13 to TRBJ1-4, with D tentatively TRBD1 (5 bases). V lost 5 bases and J 2 bases, leaving 9 bases between the germline ends. Germline V gives CDR1 PRHDT, CDR2 FYEKMQ (reference sequence). The CDR3 is made up of 14 amino acids. In nucleotides, the CDR3 is TGTGCCAGCAGCCGGGGGGTTACTAATGAAAAACTGTTTTTT. Translating gives CASSRGVTNEKLFF.

This clonotype was found once. The chain couples TRBV29-1 to TRBJ2-7; the D is unclear. Germline values: CDR1 SQVTM, CDR2 ANQGSEA. The V end lost 4 bases, the J end lost 1 base, and 8 bases lay between the germline ends. This CDR3 spans 12 amino acids. The CDR3 bases are TGCAGCGTTGGTCCGGAATCCTACGAGCAGTACTTC. It translates to CSVGPESYEQYF.

The J gene is TRBJ1-5, the V gene TRBV10-3; D is unclear. This CDR3 has 12 amino acids. Germline V lookup: CDR1 ENHRY, CDR2 SYGVKD. V lost 11 bases, J lost 3 bases, and 11 bases lay in between. The CDR3 reads CACGGPNQPQHF. CDR3 nucleotide sequence: TGTGCCTGTGGAGGGCCCAATCAGCCCCAGCATTTT.

The chain uses TRBV7-6 and TRBJ2-5; TRBD2 aligns across 7 bases. In germline, CDR1 is SGHVS, CDR2 FNYEAQ. After removal of 7 bases from V and 2 bases from J, the junction contained 13 bases not matched to a gene. The length of the CDR3 is 16 residues. The CDR3 bases are TGTGCCAGCAAGAAGGACGCGGGAGATGGTCAAGAGACCCAGTACTTC. Translation: CASKKDAGDGQETQYF.

J is TRBJ2-5 and V is TRBV2; D perhaps matches TRBD1 (5 bases). CDR1 and CDR2 (germline): SNHLY, FYNNEI. V was cut by 1 base and J by 9 bases, with 12 bases left in between. The CDR3 loop spans 13 amino acids. The CDR3, as DNA: TGTGCCAGCAGTGAAGGGGATTGGGGCGCCCAGTACTTC. It translates to CASSEGDWGAQYF.

The rearrangement joins TRBV4-2 to TRBJ2-2; 7 positions agree with TRBD1. The V gene end was trimmed by 1 base and the J gene end by 0 bases; junction bases not matched to a gene: 2. In germline, CDR1 is LGHNA, CDR2 YNFKEQ. This CDR3 contains 16 residues. The CDR3 DNA sequence: TGTGCCAGCAGCCAAGGGCAGGGGGCGAACACCGGGGAGCTGTTTTTT. Translating it yields CASSQGQGANTGELFF.

V gene TRBV10-3 combines with J gene TRBJ2-2; possibly TRBD2 for D (7 bases). CDR1 and CDR2 (germline): ENHRY, SYGVKD. V dropped 7 bases and J dropped 4 bases, with 22 bases sitting between them. This CDR3 spans 17 amino acids. The CDR3, as DNA: TGTGCCATCAAAGTCGGCCGCGGGGGCCCAAGCACCGGGGAGCTGTTTTTT. This codes for CAIKVGRGGPSTGELFF.

The V and J genes are TRBV5-8 and TRBJ2-1; 13 bases agree with TRBD2. Per the germline V gene, CDR1 is SGHTS and CDR2 is YDEGEE. This CDR3 is built from 16 residues. V lost 4 bases to trimming and J lost 7 bases; unmatched junction nucleotides: 8. The CDR3: CASSTPGLAGNNEQFF. The CDR3 coding sequence is TGTGCCAGCAGCACGCCGGGACTAGCGGGGAATAATGAGCAGTTCTTC.

The chain has TRBV3-1 and TRBJ2-1, with 9 nucleotides matching TRBD2. V lost 1 base and J lost 0; bases outside the gene matches: 7. The CDR3 consists of 18 residues. The germline V gene has CDR1 LGHDT and CDR2 YNNKEL (reference sequence). CDR3 loop: CASSQATSGRFSYNEQFF. The CDR3 nucleotides read TGTGCCAGCAGCCAAGCAACAAGCGGGAGGTTCTCCTACAATGAGCAGTTCTTC.

J is TRBJ1-1 and V is TRBV7-9; tentatively, D is TRBD1 (5 bases). Germline CDR1 reads SEHNR; CDR2 reads FQNEAQ (reference sequence). The V gene lost 0 bases and the J gene lost 6 bases, with 8 bases spanning the gap. This CDR3 is 13 amino acids long. The CDR3 protein is CASSLAGGSEAFF. The CDR3 coding sequence is TGTGCCAGCAGCTTAGCTGGGGGGTCTGAAGCTTTCTTT.

The rearrangement links TRBV28 to TRBJ2-2; 7 bases fit TRBD2. The germline CDR1 and CDR2 sequences are MDHEN and SYDVKM. This CDR3 spans 18 amino acids. Germline trimming cut 4 bases from V and 4 bases from J; bases unmatched to any gene: 15. CDR3 in DNA: TGTGCCAGCAGTTCGGCCAACAGCGGGGCGTCGGGCACCGGGGAGCTGTTTTTT. This codes for CASSSANSGASGTGELFF.

V usage is TRBV25-1 and J usage is TRBJ1-4, with D unresolved. V lost 6 bases to trimming and J lost 5 bases, with 10 bases between them. The CDR3 has 13 amino acids. CDR1 is MGHDK, CDR2 SYGVNS, per germline. CDR3: CASREAPNEKLFF. The CDR3 DNA sequence: TGTGCCAGCAGAGAGGCGCCGAATGAAAAACTGTTTTTT.

The chain combines TRBV30 with TRBJ2-5; 13 bases agree with TRBD2. Germline V lookup: CDR1 GTSNPN, CDR2 SVGIG (reference sequence). The J segment lost 5 bases and the V segment lost 3 bases, leaving 6 bases of the junction unmatched. The CDR3 contains 15 residues. The chain's CDR3 is CAWSPGLAGEETQYF. The CDR3 nucleotides are TGTGCCTGGAGCCCCGGACTAGCGGGAGAGGAGACCCAGTACTTC.

V is TRBV20-1 and J is TRBJ2-7; no reliable D call. CDR3 length: 12 residues. Germline V gene lookup returns CDR1 DFQATT and CDR2 SNEGSKA (reference sequence). Trimming removed 6 bases at V and 0 bases at J, with 9 bases between. CDR3 in DNA: TGCAGTGCGCCCGTCGACTCCTACGAGCAGTACTTC. This translates into CSAPVDSYEQYF.

This chain uses TRBV3-1 with TRBJ2-7; TRBD1 aligns across 8 bases. The CDR3 has 15 residues. The germline CDR1 and CDR2 sequences are LGHDT and YNNKEL (reference sequence). Germline trimming cut 1 base from V and 1 base from J; bases unmatched to any gene: 3. CDR3 DNA: TGTGCCAGCAGCCAAGGTTGGACAGGGTCCTACGAGCAGTACTTC. It codes for CASSQGWTGSYEQYF.

The chain has TRBV28 and TRBJ1-2, with D perhaps TRBD1 (5 bases). Germline values: CDR1 MDHEN, CDR2 SYDVKM. The CDR3 runs 13 residues. V lost 4 bases and J 3 bases, leaving 9 bases between the germline ends. Written as DNA, the CDR3 is TGTGCCAGCAGTTCTCCGACAGACTATGGCTACACCTTC. This codes for CASSSPTDYGYTF.

This clonotype appeared a single time. V and J are TRBV6-6 and TRBJ1-4, with D hard to call. V lost 8 bases to trimming and J lost 8 bases, with 12 bases between them. Germline values: CDR1 MNHNY, CDR2 SVGAGI (reference sequence). This CDR3 has 12 residues. The CDR3 loop is CASGPGSEKLFF. CDR3 bases: TGTGCCAGCGGCCCCGGATCCGAAAAACTGTTTTTT.

The chain couples TRBV12-3 or TRBV12-4 to TRBJ2-6, with D possibly matching TRBD2 (6 bases). This CDR3 comprises 15 residues. Trimming pared 6 bases from V and 0 bases from J, leaving 9 bases between. CDR3 loop: CASRRLVSGANVLTF. The CDR3, as DNA: TGTGCCAGCAGGCGACTAGTCTCTGGGGCCAACGTCCTGACTTTC.

This clonotype was recorded only once. The chain employs TRBV25-1 and TRBJ1-1, with D possibly TRBD1 on 5 matching bases. In germline, CDR1 is MGHDK, CDR2 SYGVNS. The CDR3 contains 15 residues. Trimming removed 3 bases at V and 5 bases at J, with 16 bases between. Written as DNA, the CDR3 is TGTGCCAGCAGTGACGGTGGGGGAGGGCGGACTGAAGCTTTCTTT. This encodes CASSDGGGGRTEAFF. The full variable domain, in which reference TRBV25-1 and TRBJ1-1 provide the parts outside the CDR3, is EADIYQTPRYLVIGTGKKITLECSQTMGHDKMYWYQQDPGMELHLIHYSYGVNSTEKGDLSSESTVSRIRTEHFPLTLESARPSHTSQYLCASSDGGGGRTEAFFGQGTRLTVV.

The chain employs TRBV7-2 and TRBJ1-2, with D possibly matching TRBD1 (5 bases). The V and J ends lost 10 bases and 0 bases respectively, with 6 bases between them. CDR3 length: 11 amino acids. CDR1 and CDR2 from the germline V gene are SGHTA and FQGNSA. The CDR3 region has the DNA TGTGCCACAGGGACTAACTATGGCTACACCTTC. Translation gives CATGTNYGYTF.

The chain carries TRBV4-1 and TRBJ1-1; D not certain. V was pared by 4 bases and J by 1 base, with 10 bases between. Germline V gene sequence: CDR1 MGHRA, CDR2 YSYEKL. The CDR3 length is 14 residues. CDR3 sequence reads: CASSRQVGNTEAFF. Written as DNA, the CDR3 is TGCGCCAGCAGCCGCCAGGTGGGGAACACTGAAGCTTTCTTT.

The gene calls are TRBV29-1 and TRBJ1-1; 9 nucleotides match TRBD1. J lost 6 bases, V lost 4 bases, and 6 bases had no gene match. Germline loops: CDR1 SQVTM, CDR2 ANQGSEA. The CDR3 length is 13 residues. The CDR3 reads CSVGEQGASEAFF. The CDR3 nucleotides are TGCAGCGTTGGAGAACAGGGGGCCTCTGAAGCTTTCTTT.

The chain employs TRBV6-5 and TRBJ2-1, with D perhaps TRBD1 (6 bases). The V gene's germline CDR1 is MNHEY and CDR2 SVGAGI. This CDR3 spans 17 amino acids. Trimming removed 4 bases at V and 8 bases at J, with 24 bases between. CDR3 bases: TGTGCCAGCAGTTCAAGTGTAGGTATACAGGGTAACGATGAGCAGTTCTTC. Protein sequence: CASSSSVGIQGNDEQFF.

The chain carries TRBV27 and TRBJ2-7, with a weak D call TRBD1 (7 bases). Germline lookup yields CDR1 MNHEY and CDR2 SMNVEV (reference sequence). The V end lost 11 bases, the J end lost 2 bases, and 16 bases lay between the germline ends. The CDR3 length is 13 residues. The DNA of the CDR3 is TGTGCCCCCGGGGGACAGTCTACCTACGAGCAGTACTTC. Encoded protein: CAPGGQSTYEQYF.